This T cell receptor (beta chain) comes out of a study of neurological immune-mediated disorders. There are many counts of this clonotype. Antigen unknown. Time point in this sample: longitudinal time-point 1 (baseline). The CDR3 contains 17 residues. The V and J ends lost 3 bases and 3 bases, in that order; junction bases with no gene match: 6. Germline values: CDR1 MNHEY, CDR2 SMNVEV (reference sequence). Overall study results and limits: CDR3 amino acid sequences found in expanded clones were never shared across subjects, suggesting private repertoires in all groups.

The cDNA was synthesized by means of template-switch 5'RACE, which was carried out with 10-nucleotide random UMIs. Sequencing runs each yielded over 200 million TCR-beta sequences from 15-18 subjects. MiXCR, applied by TCRdb to the 5' RACE reads, yields one record per CDR3 protein. Altogether approximately 70,000 distinct CDR3 sequences are present, roughly 10% being singletons, with the ten largest covering approximately 9.6%. V is TRBV27 and J is TRBJ2-2, with 11 positions matching TRBD2. The sequence derives from a man under 40 in good health. The material sequenced was PBMCs. The CDR3 loop is CASSFAGTSGYTGELFF. The CDR3 region has the DNA TGTGCCAGCAGTTTCGCCGGGACTAGCGGATACACCGGGGAGCTGTTTTTT.